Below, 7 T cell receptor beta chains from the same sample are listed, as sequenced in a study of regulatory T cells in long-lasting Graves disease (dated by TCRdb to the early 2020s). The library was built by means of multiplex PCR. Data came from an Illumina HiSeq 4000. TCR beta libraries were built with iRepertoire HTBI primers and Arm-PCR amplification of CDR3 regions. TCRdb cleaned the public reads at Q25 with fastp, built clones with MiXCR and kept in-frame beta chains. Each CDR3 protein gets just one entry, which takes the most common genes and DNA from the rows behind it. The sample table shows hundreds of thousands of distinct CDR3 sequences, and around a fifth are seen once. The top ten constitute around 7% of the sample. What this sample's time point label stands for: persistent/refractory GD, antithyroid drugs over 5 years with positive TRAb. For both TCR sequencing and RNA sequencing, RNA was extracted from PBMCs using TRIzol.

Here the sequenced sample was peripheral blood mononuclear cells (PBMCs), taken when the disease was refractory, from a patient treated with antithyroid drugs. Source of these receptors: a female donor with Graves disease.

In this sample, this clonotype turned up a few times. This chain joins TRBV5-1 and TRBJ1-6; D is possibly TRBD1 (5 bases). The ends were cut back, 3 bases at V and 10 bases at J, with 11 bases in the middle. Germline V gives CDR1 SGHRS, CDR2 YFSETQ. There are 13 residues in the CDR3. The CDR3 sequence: CASSYEGESPLHF. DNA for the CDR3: TGCGCCAGCAGCTATGAAGGGGAGTCACCCCTCCACTTT.

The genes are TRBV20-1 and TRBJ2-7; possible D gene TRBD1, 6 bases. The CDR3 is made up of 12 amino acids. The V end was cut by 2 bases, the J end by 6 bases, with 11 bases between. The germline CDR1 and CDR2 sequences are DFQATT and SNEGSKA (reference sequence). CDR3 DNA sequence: TGCAGTGCTAGAATACAGGGTTTCGAGCAGTACTTC. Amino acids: CSARIQGFEQYF.

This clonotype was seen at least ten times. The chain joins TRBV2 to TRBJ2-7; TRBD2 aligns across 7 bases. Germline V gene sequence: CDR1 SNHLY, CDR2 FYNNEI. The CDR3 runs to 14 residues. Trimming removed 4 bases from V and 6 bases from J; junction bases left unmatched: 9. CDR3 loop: CASSATAGLVEQYF. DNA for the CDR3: TGTGCCAGCAGTGCGACAGCGGGGTTGGTCGAGCAGTACTTC.

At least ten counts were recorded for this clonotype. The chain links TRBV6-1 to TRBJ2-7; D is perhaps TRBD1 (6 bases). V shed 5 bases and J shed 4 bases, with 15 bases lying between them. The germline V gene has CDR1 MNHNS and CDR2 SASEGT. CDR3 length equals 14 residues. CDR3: CASSPGAGVYEQYF. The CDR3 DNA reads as TGTGCCAGCAGTCCAGGGGCAGGGGTTTACGAGCAGTACTTC.

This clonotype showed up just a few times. The CDR3 sequence: CASSLNGGAVNSPLHF. CDR3 bases: TGTGCCAGCAGTTTAAACGGTGGGGCAGTTAATTCACCCCTCCACTTT. The chain has TRBV27 and TRBJ1-6; perhaps TRBD1 as D (5 bases). Germline CDR1 reads MNHEY; CDR2 reads SMNVEV (reference sequence). The CDR3 is 16 amino acids. Trimming stripped 2 bases from V and 6 bases from J, with 14 bases between.

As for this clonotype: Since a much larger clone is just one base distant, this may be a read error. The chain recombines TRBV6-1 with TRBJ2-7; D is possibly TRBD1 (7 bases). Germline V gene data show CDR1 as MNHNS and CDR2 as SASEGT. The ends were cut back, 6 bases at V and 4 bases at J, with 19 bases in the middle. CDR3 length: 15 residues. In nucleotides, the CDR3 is TGTGCCAGCAGCCCCGTCGGGGCAGGGGGGTACGAGCAGTACTTC. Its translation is CASSPVGAGGYEQYF.

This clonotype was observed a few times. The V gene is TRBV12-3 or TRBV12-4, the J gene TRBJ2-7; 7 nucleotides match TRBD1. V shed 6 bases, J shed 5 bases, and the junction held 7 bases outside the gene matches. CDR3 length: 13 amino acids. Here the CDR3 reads CASRIGGTDEQYF. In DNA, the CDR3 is TGTGCCAGCAGGATAGGGGGCACGGACGAGCAGTACTTC.